This T cell receptor beta chain was sequenced for a study of blood T cell repertoires in COVID-19. Looking at the study overall: Samples came from the United States, Italy and Spain, spanning acute and convalescent COVID-19. Sources were T cells, B-cell-depleted T cells, or PBMCs; the material itself was cDNA or gDNA.

The CDR3 is 17 residues long. The germline CDR1 and CDR2 sequences are KGHSH and LQKENI. V lost 2 bases and J lost 1; bases outside the gene matches: 9. In the source study's methods: Cell counts per sample came from amplifying reference gene primers. Libraries were prepared by immunoSEQ multiplex PCR; TCRdb keeps only in-frame clonotypes and omits some of them. For V, J and clone size, that table is used; D and trimming come from the DNA. The repertoire consists of 230,000 or so clones, with around 80% occurring once and the leading ten covering around 2%. The V gene is TRBV18, the J gene TRBJ1-1; TRBD1 matches at 8 bases. The clonotype comes from a man aged 35-49 years who had recovered from COVID-19. Sequencing input: peripheral blood. CDR3 amino acids: CASSPYDRGFPNTEAFF. The CDR3 bases are TGTGCCAGCTCACCATACGACAGGGGTTTTCCGAACACTGAAGCTTTCTTT.